This T cell receptor beta chain was sequenced during a study of blood T cell repertoires in COVID-19. Overall study context: Samples of COVID-19 (acute and convalescent) were obtained from the United States, Italy and Spain.

Per the original data handling: Nucleated cell number was recorded as an estimate derived from reference gene primer amplification. Sequenced by immunoSEQ multiplex PCR; TCRdb stores in-frame clones only, minus some. V, J and clone size reflect that table, while D and trimming were determined from the DNA. The sample lists about 48,000 clones; over 75% were seen once. Germline V CDR1 and CDR2: SGHTS, YDEGEE. CDR3 size: 15 residues. The ends lost 3 bases at V and 6 bases at J; junction bases unmatched: 6. This sequence originates from a human donor in a cohort sampled during active COVID-19. The donor label of this sample is uncertain. V is TRBV5-8 and J is TRBJ2-2, with 9 bases identical to TRBD1. Sequencing was carried out using peripheral blood. CDR3 protein: CASSWGTGLPGELFF. The CDR3 DNA sequence: TGTGCCAGCAGCTGGGGGACAGGGTTACCCGGGGAGCTGTTTTTT. Together with reference TRBV5-8 and TRBJ2-2, the CDR3 gives the full variable domain: EAGVTQSPTHLIKTRGQQATLRCSPISGHTSVYWYQQALGLGLQFLLWYDEGEERNRGNFPPRFSGRQFPNYSSELNVNALELEDSALYLCASSWGTGLPGELFFGEGSRLTVL.